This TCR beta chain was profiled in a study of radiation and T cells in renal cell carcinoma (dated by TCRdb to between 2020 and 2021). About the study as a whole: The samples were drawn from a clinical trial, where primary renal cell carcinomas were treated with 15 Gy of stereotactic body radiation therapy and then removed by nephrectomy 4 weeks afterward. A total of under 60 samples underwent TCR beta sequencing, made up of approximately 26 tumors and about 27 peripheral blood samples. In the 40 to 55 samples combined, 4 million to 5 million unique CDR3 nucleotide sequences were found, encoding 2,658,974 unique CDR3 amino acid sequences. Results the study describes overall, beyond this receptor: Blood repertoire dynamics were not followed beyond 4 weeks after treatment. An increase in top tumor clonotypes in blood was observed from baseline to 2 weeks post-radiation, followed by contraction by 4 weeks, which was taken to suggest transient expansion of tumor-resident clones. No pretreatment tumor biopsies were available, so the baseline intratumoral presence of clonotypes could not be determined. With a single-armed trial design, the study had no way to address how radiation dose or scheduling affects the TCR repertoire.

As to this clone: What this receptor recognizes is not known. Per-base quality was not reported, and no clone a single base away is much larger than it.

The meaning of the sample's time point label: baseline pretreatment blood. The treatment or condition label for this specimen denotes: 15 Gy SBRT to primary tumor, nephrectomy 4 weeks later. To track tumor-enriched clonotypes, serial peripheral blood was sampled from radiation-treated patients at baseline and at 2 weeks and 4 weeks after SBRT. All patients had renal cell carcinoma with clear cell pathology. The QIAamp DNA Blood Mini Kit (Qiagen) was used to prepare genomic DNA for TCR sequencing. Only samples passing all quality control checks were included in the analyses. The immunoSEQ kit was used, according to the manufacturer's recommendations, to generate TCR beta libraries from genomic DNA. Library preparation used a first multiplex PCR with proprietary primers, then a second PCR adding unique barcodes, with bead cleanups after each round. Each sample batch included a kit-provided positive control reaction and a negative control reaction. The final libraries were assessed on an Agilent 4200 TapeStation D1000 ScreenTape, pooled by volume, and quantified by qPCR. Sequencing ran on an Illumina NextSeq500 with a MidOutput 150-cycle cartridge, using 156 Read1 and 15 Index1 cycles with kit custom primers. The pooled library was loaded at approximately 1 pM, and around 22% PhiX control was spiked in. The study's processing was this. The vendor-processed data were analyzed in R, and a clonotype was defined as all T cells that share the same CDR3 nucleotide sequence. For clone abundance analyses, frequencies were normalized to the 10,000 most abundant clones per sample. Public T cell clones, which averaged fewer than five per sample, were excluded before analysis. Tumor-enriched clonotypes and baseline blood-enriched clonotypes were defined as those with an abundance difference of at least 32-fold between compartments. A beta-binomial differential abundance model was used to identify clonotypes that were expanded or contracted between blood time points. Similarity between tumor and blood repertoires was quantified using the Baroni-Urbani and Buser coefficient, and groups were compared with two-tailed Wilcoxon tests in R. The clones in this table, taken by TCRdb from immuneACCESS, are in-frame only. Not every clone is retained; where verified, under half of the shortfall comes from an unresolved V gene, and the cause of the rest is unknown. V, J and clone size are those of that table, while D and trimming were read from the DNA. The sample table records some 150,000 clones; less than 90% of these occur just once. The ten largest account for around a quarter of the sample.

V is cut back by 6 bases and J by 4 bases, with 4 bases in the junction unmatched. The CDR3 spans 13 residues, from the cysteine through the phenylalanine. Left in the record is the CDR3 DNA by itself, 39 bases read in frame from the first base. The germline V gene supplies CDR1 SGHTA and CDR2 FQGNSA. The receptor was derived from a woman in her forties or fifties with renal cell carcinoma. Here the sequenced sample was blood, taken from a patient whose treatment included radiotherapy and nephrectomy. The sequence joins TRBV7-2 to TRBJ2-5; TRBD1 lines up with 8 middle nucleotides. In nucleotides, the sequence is TGTGCCAGCAGAGCAGGGGGCTCAGAGACCCAGTACTTC. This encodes CASRAGGSETQYF. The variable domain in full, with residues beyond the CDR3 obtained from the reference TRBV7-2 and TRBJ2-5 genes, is GAGVSQSPSNKVTEKGKDVELRCDPISGHTALYWYRQSLGQGLEFLIYFQGNSAPDKSGLPSDRFSAERTGGSVSTLTIQRTQQEDSAVYLCASRAGGSETQYFGPGTRLLVL.